The rows below give T cell receptor beta chains drawn from one sample of a study of T cell responses to AZD1222 COVID-19 vaccine. The repertoire was sequenced with immunoSEQ multiplex PCR; TCRdb's copy has only in-frame clones and lacks some. Counted here are 130,000 to 150,000 clones, approximately 90% occurring once; the ten biggest clones make up 1.6%. The material was peripheral blood, obtained on day 0 of AZD1222 vaccination. All receptors derive from an adult in good health. The CDR3 runs from the conserved cysteine through the conserved F or W. Each record gives: clone size, V gene, J gene, D gene, CDR3 protein, CDR3 DNA. The D gene is left open where the match is weak. For some rows the clone size is stated as once, few or many, or as a class when expanded; others skip it.

NA,TRBV5-4,TRBJ1-5,NA,CASSLGGASQPQHF,TGTGCCAGCAGCTTGGGGGGGGCTAGTCAGCCCCAGCATTTT
few,TRBV4-2,TRBJ2-7,TRBD2,CASSQDTSGSYEQYF,TGTGCCAGCAGCCAAGATACTAGCGGCTCCTACGAGCAGTACTTC
NA,TRBV2,TRBJ2-1,NA,CASRLGYNEQFF,TGTGCCAGCAGACTAGGATACAATGAGCAGTTCTTC
NA,TRBV10-1,TRBJ2-7,TRBD2,CASIIRTGLAGTYEQYF,TGCGCCAGCATTATTAGGACGGGACTAGCGGGAACCTACGAGCAGTACTTC
NA,TRBV5-1,TRBJ1-4,TRBD1,CASSRTGIEKLFF,TGCGCCAGCAGCCGGACAGGGATTGAAAAACTGTTTTTT
NA,TRBV19,TRBJ2-2,NA,CASSINTGELFF,TGTGCCAGTAGTATAAACACCGGGGAGCTGTTTTTT
NA,TRBV13,TRBJ2-7,NA,CASSFGGREQYF,TGTGCCAGCAGCTTCGGGGGGCGCGAGCAGTACTTC
once,TRBV29-1,TRBJ1-2,TRBD1,CSVPNDRVEGYTF,TGCAGCGTTCCTAACGACAGGGTGGAGGGCTACACCTTC
NA,TRBV7-6,TRBJ1-6,NA,CASSPVGKGNSPLHF,TGTGCCAGCAGCCCCGTCGGGAAGGGGAATTCACCCCTCCACTTT
NA,TRBV4-1,TRBJ1-1,TRBD1,CASSHPRQGKGTEAFF,TGCGCCAGCAGCCATCCCAGACAGGGAAAGGGGACTGAAGCTTTCTTT
once,TRBV30,TRBJ2-3,NA,CAWSVGPDTQYF,TGTGCCTGGAGTGTAGGGCCAGATACGCAGTATTTT
NA,TRBV15,TRBJ1-2,TRBD1,CATSREPGGNGYTF,TGTGCCACCAGCAGAGAGCCAGGGGGCAATGGCTACACCTTC
NA,TRBV20-1,TRBJ2-1,NA,CSAGRGNEQFF,TGCAGTGCTGGGCGGGGCAATGAGCAGTTCTTC
NA,TRBV4-1,TRBJ2-6,TRBD2,CASSHPSGRAVSGANVLTF,TGCGCCAGCAGCCATCCCTCGGGGAGGGCCGTCTCTGGGGCCAACGTCCTGACTTTC
NA,TRBV13,TRBJ1-6,NA,CASRNGANSPLHF,TGTGCCAGCAGAAACGGAGCGAATTCACCCCTCCACTTT
NA,TRBV30,TRBJ1-1,NA,CAWSVTERAEAFF,TGTGCCTGGAGTGTAACGGAACGGGCTGAAGCTTTCTTT
NA,TRBV13,TRBJ2-7,NA,CASSLAGMLYEQYF,TGTGCCAGCAGCTTAGCCGGCATGTTATACGAGCAGTACTTC
NA,TRBV29-1,TRBJ2-1,TRBD2,CSAPKYSSGAGNEQFF,TGCAGCGCGCCCAAATATAGCTCCGGAGCGGGAAATGAGCAGTTCTTC
NA,TRBV5-5,TRBJ1-4,NA,CASSLGANEKLFF,TGTGCCAGCAGCCTCGGGGCTAACGAAAAACTGTTTTTT
NA,TRBV30,TRBJ2-7,NA,CAWSVGDFYEQYF,TGTGCCTGGAGTGTAGGTGACTTCTACGAGCAGTACTTC
NA,TRBV7-8,TRBJ1-5,NA,CASTKGQGGQPQHF,TGTGCCAGCACCAAAGGGCAGGGAGGTCAGCCCCAGCATTTT
NA,TRBV9,TRBJ2-1,TRBD1,CASSETGTSNEQFF,TGTGCCAGCAGCGAGACAGGGACCAGCAATGAGCAGTTCTTC
NA,TRBV19,TRBJ2-7,NA,CASSISWASEQYF,TGTGCCAGTAGTATAAGTTGGGCGAGCGAGCAGTACTTC
NA,TRBV6-5,TRBJ2-1,NA,CASRGASYNEQFF,TGTGCCAGCAGGGGGGCATCCTACAATGAGCAGTTCTTC
NA,TRBV7-9,TRBJ2-1,NA,CASIPEEGTRYNEQFF,TGTGCCAGCATCCCCGAAGAAGGCACCCGATACAATGAGCAGTTCTTC
NA,TRBV5-6,TRBJ2-1,NA,CASRISYNEQFF,TGTGCCAGCCGGATCTCCTACAATGAGCAGTTCTTC
NA,TRBV10-3,TRBJ2-7,NA,CAISDLSAGSYEQYF,TGTGCCATCAGTGATTTGTCGGCCGGATCCTACGAGCAGTACTTC
NA,TRBV7-3,TRBJ2-7,NA,CASSLRSGADYEQYF,TGTGCCAGCAGCTTAAGGTCAGGGGCTGACTACGAGCAGTACTTC
NA,TRBV6-5,TRBJ1-2,NA,CASSYSLDGRGYTF,TGTGCCAGCAGTTACTCCCTAGACGGTCGCGGCTACACCTTC
NA,TRBV24-1,TRBJ1-5,NA,CATSDSAGRSNQPQHF,TGTGCCACCAGTGACTCCGCTGGTAGGAGCAATCAGCCCCAGCATTTT
NA,TRBV18,TRBJ2-7,TRBD1,CASSPVDRGEQYF,TGTGCCAGCTCGCCAGTCGACAGGGGCGAGCAGTACTTC
NA,TRBV7-8,TRBJ1-5,NA,CASSPAGLQPQHF,TGTGCCAGCAGCCCAGCGGGTTTACAGCCCCAGCATTTT
NA,TRBV28,TRBJ2-7,NA,CASSPPGGYEQYF,TGTGCCAGCAGTCCACCTGGGGGGTACGAGCAGTACTTC
NA,TRBV6-5,TRBJ2-3,NA,CASSYGGYPTDTQYF,TGTGCCAGCAGTTACGGTGGCTACCCCACAGATACGCAGTATTTT
NA,TRBV5-1,TRBJ2-7,NA,CASSLEGTAPSYEQYF,TGCGCCAGCAGCTTGGAGGGGACCGCACCTTCCTACGAGCAGTACTTC
NA,TRBV30,TRBJ2-4,NA,CAWEGLAKNIQYF,TGTGCCTGGGAAGGACTAGCCAAAAACATTCAGTACTTC
NA,TRBV5-6,TRBJ1-1,NA,CASSFGRRDTEAFF,TGTGCCAGCAGCTTCGGGCGGCGGGACACTGAAGCTTTCTTT
NA,TRBV5-1,TRBJ1-2,TRBD1,CASSTGQGDRGYTF,TGCGCCAGCAGCACCGGACAGGGGGATCGTGGCTACACCTTC
NA,TRBV27,TRBJ2-1,NA,CASSPQTGFSEQFF,TGTGCCAGCAGTCCCCAGACAGGCTTTAGTGAGCAGTTCTTC
NA,TRBV19,TRBJ2-5,NA,CASSPNGDGTQYF,TGTGCCAGTAGTCCGAATGGGGACGGGACCCAGTACTTC
NA,TRBV19,TRBJ2-3,NA,CASSKSSPDTQYF,TGTGCCAGTAGTAAGTCCAGCCCAGATACGCAGTATTTT
NA,TRBV19,TRBJ1-2,TRBD1,CASSRTGDLSYGYTF,TGTGCCAGTAGCAGAACAGGGGATCTGAGCTATGGCTACACCTTC
NA,TRBV27,TRBJ1-4,NA,CASSPGMGWDEKLFF,TGTGCCAGCAGTCCCGGTATGGGGTGGGATGAAAAACTGTTTTTT
NA,TRBV7-9,TRBJ2-7,TRBD2,CASSIRNTGLAGVYEQYF,TGTGCCAGCAGCATCAGGAATACCGGACTAGCGGGAGTCTACGAGCAGTACTTC